The TCR beta chain described here comes from a study of blood T cell repertoires in COVID-19. Produced via immunoSEQ multiplex PCR; TCRdb's table is partial and in-frame only. The sample yields 360,000 or so clones, less than 90% seen once. The CDR3 consists of 15 residues. V lost 2 bases, J lost 6 bases, and 13 bases lay in between. The V gene's germline CDR1 is MNHEY and CDR2 SVGAGI. The source material was PBMCs or T cells enriched from blood (not recorded which). The TCR sequence derives from a woman in her thirties who had recovered from COVID-19. This chain uses TRBV6-5 with TRBJ2-2; the D is unclear. The chain's CDR3 is CASSYEAALSGELFF. The CDR3 nucleotides are TGTGCCAGCAGTTACGAGGCAGCTCTCTCCGGGGAGCTGTTTTTT.